This T cell receptor (beta chain) was documented in a study of OX40 agonist ivuxolimab in advanced cancers. About the study: Earlier anti-PD-1, anti-PD-L1 or anti-CTLA-4 therapy was permitted; around 40% had received some. Findings and limits, study-wide: The specificity for antigen of the expanded peripheral T cells was not determined.

Some clones are missing from TCRdb's copy, which holds only in-frame ones; the method was immunoSEQ multiplex PCR. Here the sample spans 65,000 to 100,000 clones, approximately 92% being singletons. V dropped 0 bases and J dropped 4 bases, with 12 bases sitting between them. The CDR3 sequence is 15 residues long. Germline assignment: CDR1 MGHRA and CDR2 YSYEKL. Comment on this clone: Its antigen is as yet unknown.

Excluded were patients having autoimmune disease history or systemic immunosuppression. This material consisted of CD4+ or CD8+ T cells sorted from blood, taken in a trial of the OX40 agonist ivuxolimab. The sequence derives from an adult with an advanced solid tumor such as melanoma, head and neck, liver or kidney cancer. This chain uses TRBV4-1 with TRBJ1-1; possibly TRBD1 for D (5 bases). CDR3 region: CASSQEGARATEAFF. CDR3 DNA sequence: TGCGCCAGCAGCCAAGAAGGGGCGCGGGCCACTGAAGCTTTCTTT.